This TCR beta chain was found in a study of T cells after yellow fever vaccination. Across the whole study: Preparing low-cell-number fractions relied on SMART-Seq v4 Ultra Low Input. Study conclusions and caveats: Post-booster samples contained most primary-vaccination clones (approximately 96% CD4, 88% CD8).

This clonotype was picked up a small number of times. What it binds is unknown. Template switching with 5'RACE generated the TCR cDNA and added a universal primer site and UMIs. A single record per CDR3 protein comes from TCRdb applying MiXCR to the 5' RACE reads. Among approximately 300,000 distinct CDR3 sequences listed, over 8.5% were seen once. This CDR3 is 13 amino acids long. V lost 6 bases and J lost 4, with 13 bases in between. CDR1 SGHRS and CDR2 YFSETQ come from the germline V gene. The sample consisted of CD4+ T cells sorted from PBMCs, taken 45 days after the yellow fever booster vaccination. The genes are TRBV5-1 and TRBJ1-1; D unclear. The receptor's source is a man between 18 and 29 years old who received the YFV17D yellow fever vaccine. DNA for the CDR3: TGCGCCAGCATTGACTCCCCGGGCACTGAAGCTTTCTTT. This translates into CASIDSPGTEAFF. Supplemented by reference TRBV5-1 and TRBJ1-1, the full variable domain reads KAGVTQTPRYLIKTRGQQVTLSCSPISGHRSVSWYQQTPGQGLQFLFEYFSETQRNKGNFPGRFSGRQFSNSRSEMNVSTLELGDSALYLCASIDSPGTEAFFGQGTRLTVV.